These T cell receptor beta chains were read from a single sample in a study of PD-L1 blockade in urothelial cancer. Produced via immunoSEQ multiplex PCR; TCRdb's table is partial and in-frame only. Counted here are about 120,000 clones, about 84% occurring once; the ten biggest clones make up 2.4%. The material sequenced was PBMCs, taken around atezolizumab (anti-PD-L1) treatment. The receptors come from a man in his fifties with urothelial cancer. Each CDR3 is given without its conserved first and last residue.

j_call | v_call | cdr3_length | cdr3_aa
TRBJ1-2 | TRBV30 | 11 | AWTRQATYGYT
TRBJ1-1 | TRBV29-1 | 11 | SVTGQPNTEAF
TRBJ1-2 | TRBV5-1 | 11 | ASSAGTGLRYT
TRBJ2-2 | TRBV28 | 16 | ASRLGANNRVRAGELF
TRBJ2-7 | TRBV7-2 | 10 | ASSLGNGEQY
TRBJ2-1 | TRBV18 | 10 | ASSPPSREQF
TRBJ2-1 | TRBV15 | 13 | ATSLRRQGYNEQF
TRBJ1-1 | TRBV28 | 14 | ASSGAQQGFLTEAF
TRBJ1-2 | TRBV6-9 | 13 | ASRTGTGSIYGYT
TRBJ1-1 | TRBV5-1 | 14 | ASQRSIGQENTEAF
TRBJ2-3 | TRBV5-4 | 11 | ASSQTSADTQY
TRBJ2-2 | TRBV11-3 | 9 | ATSTEGELF
TRBJ2-5 | TRBV19 | 18 | ASSDRTSGRAGGAKETQY
TRBJ2-3 | TRBV9 | 14 | ASSVLAGGHTDTQY
TRBJ2-1 | TRBV6-5 | 12 | ASSKGDSHNEQF
TRBJ1-5 | TRBV7-2 | 11 | ASSLSVNQPQH
TRBJ2-4 | TRBV5-8 | 10 | ASSPRENIQY
TRBJ2-6 | TRBV14 | 12 | ASSLARRANVLT
TRBJ1-3 | TRBV7-2 | 12 | ASSLATGGNTIY
TRBJ2-1 | TRBV5-1 | 15 | ASSATGLAVSYNEQF
TRBJ1-6 | TRBV7-9 | 15 | ASSPGQGNSYNSPLH
TRBJ1-4 | TRBV6-5 | 14 | ASSYSDRGQEEKLF
TRBJ2-3 | TRBV10-2 | 11 | ASSEGSGGTQY
TRBJ2-7 | TRBV7-9 | 13 | ASTLGGGRGYEQY
TRBJ2-4 | TRBV27 | 11 | AGNISGEDIQY
TRBJ2-1 | TRBV30 | 13 | AWSGREDSYNEQF
TRBJ1-6 | TRBV27 | 17 | ASSFTGTGIRSYNSPLH
TRBJ1-1 | TRBV7-9 | 11 | ASSPSTGTEAF
TRBJ1-6 | TRBV7-9 | 10 | ASSSGNSPLH
TRBJ2-5 | TRBV5-4 | 12 | ASSLELARETQY
TRBJ2-5 | TRBV9 | 13 | ASSTRTGRQETQY
TRBJ2-4 | TRBV18 | 13 | ASSPGLLAKNIQY
TRBJ1-1 | TRBV6-6 | 11 | ASSYLSNTEAF
TRBJ2-2 | TRBV2 | 13 | ASYPGGRRAGELF
TRBJ2-3 | TRBV2 | 12 | ASSEWASGDTQY
TRBJ2-7 | TRBV7-9 | 11 | ASSQQGPYEQY
TRBJ2-3 | TRBV7-9 | 14 | ASSPSTGSSTDTQY
TRBJ2-1 | TRBV13 | 15 | ASSPWSSGSSYNEQF
TRBJ2-7 | TRBV5-5 | 18 | ASSWGLVYKLALSSYEQY
TRBJ1-5 | TRBV19 | 12 | ASSRDRGWQPQH
TRBJ2-1 | TRBV30 | 9 | AWSVSFEQF
TRBJ1-6 | TRBV7-9 | 14 | ASSLAGTGGNSPLH